This is a list of T cell receptor beta chains from one sample in a study of vaccination effects on CD4 cells after COVID-19. Sequenced by immunoSEQ multiplex PCR; TCRdb stores in-frame clones only, minus some. The data show tens of thousands of clones, with 74% seen just once and about 2% held by the top ten. These receptors have no known antigen. The sequences come from CD4+ T cells from PBMCs cultured without peptide, collected after COVID-19 vaccination. The receptors derive from a human donor who received a COVID-19 vaccine. Each CDR3 is given with its conserved first and last residue. D genes are given only for firm matches. For some rows the clone size is stated as once, few or many, or as a class when expanded; others skip it.

abundance: .
j_gene: TRBJ1-2
v_gene: TRBV13
d_gene: .
CDR3aa: CASSLEARENYGYTF
CDR3nt: TGTGCCAGCAGCTTAGAGGCCAGGGAGAACTATGGCTACACCTTC

abundance: .
j_gene: TRBJ2-5
v_gene: TRBV12-2
d_gene: .
CDR3aa: CASRFLDGTSGVQETQYF
CDR3nt: TGTGCAAGTCGCTTTCTCGACGGGACTAGCGGGGTGCAAGAGACCCAGTACTTC

abundance: .
j_gene: TRBJ2-1
v_gene: TRBV9
d_gene: TRBD2
CDR3aa: CASSARGNSYNEQFF
CDR3nt: TGTGCCAGCAGCGCGCGGGGGAACTCCTACAATGAGCAGTTCTTC

abundance: few
j_gene: TRBJ1-2
v_gene: TRBV3-1/TRBV3-2
d_gene: .
CDR3aa: CASSQGQYYGYTF
CDR3nt: TGTGCCAGCAGCCAAGGGCAGTACTATGGCTACACCTTC

abundance: .
j_gene: TRBJ1-2
v_gene: TRBV3-1/TRBV3-2
d_gene: .
CDR3aa: CASSQDIGPGYTF
CDR3nt: TGTGCCAGCAGCCAAGATATAGGGCCAGGCTACACCTTC

abundance: .
j_gene: TRBJ1-1
v_gene: TRBV2
d_gene: .
CDR3aa: CASSPGGVWNTEAFF
CDR3nt: TGTGCCAGCAGTCCGGGTGGGGTCTGGAACACTGAAGCTTTCTTT

abundance: .
j_gene: TRBJ1-6
v_gene: TRBV27
d_gene: .
CDR3aa: CASSVRTLSSYNSPLHF
CDR3nt: TGTGCCAGCAGTGTACGGACCCTTAGCTCCTATAATTCACCCCTCCACTTT

abundance: .
j_gene: TRBJ1-4
v_gene: TRBV6-6
d_gene: .
CDR3aa: CASSYGALGEKLFF
CDR3nt: TGTGCCAGCAGTTACGGAGCGTTGGGTGAAAAACTGTTTTTT

abundance: .
j_gene: TRBJ2-6
v_gene: TRBV7-9
d_gene: .
CDR3aa: CASSSARGPPTQIRLYSGANVLTF
CDR3nt: TGTGCCAGCAGCAGCGCCCGGGGGCCACCTACACAAATTCGACTCTACTCTGGGGCCAACGTCCTGACTTTC

abundance: .
j_gene: TRBJ2-5
v_gene: TRBV7-3
d_gene: TRBD1
CDR3aa: CASSSDREETQYF
CDR3nt: TGTGCCAGCAGCTCGGACAGGGAAGAGACCCAGTACTTC

abundance: .
j_gene: TRBJ2-5
v_gene: TRBV21-1
d_gene: .
CDR3aa: CASSKAGHRGYETQYF
CDR3nt: TGTGCCAGCAGCAAAGCGGGCCATAGGGGGTACGAGACCCAGTACTTC

abundance: .
j_gene: TRBJ2-1
v_gene: TRBV7-2
d_gene: .
CDR3aa: CASSLGQRYNEQFF
CDR3nt: TGTGCCAGCAGCTTAGGTCAGCGATACAATGAGCAGTTCTTC

abundance: .
j_gene: TRBJ1-3
v_gene: TRBV30
d_gene: .
CDR3aa: CAWKAQGALFSGNTIYF
CDR3nt: TGTGCCTGGAAAGCACAGGGAGCCCTATTCTCTGGAAACACCATATATTTT

abundance: .
j_gene: TRBJ2-5
v_gene: TRBV5-8
d_gene: .
CDR3aa: CASSLVSRQETQYF
CDR3nt: TGTGCCAGCAGCTTGGTGTCAAGGCAAGAGACCCAGTACTTC

abundance: .
j_gene: TRBJ1-4
v_gene: TRBV5-4
d_gene: TRBD1
CDR3aa: CASSLGTGGNEKLFF
CDR3nt: TGTGCCAGCAGCCTAGGGACAGGTGGGAATGAAAAACTGTTTTTT

abundance: .
j_gene: TRBJ1-2
v_gene: TRBV4-1
d_gene: .
CDR3aa: CASSQDPQGGYGYTF
CDR3nt: TGCGCCAGCAGCCAAGATCCTCAAGGGGGCTATGGCTACACCTTC

abundance: once
j_gene: TRBJ1-2
v_gene: TRBV11-2
d_gene: TRBD1
CDR3aa: CASSLINRGLRGRDYGYTF
CDR3nt: TGTGCCAGCAGTTTAATCAATCGGGGCCTCAGGGGGAGAGACTATGGCTACACCTTC

abundance: .
j_gene: TRBJ2-2
v_gene: TRBV7-2
d_gene: TRBD2
CDR3aa: CASSVSGGNTGELFF
CDR3nt: TGTGCCAGCAGCGTTAGCGGGGGGAACACCGGGGAGCTGTTTTTT

abundance: .
j_gene: TRBJ2-3
v_gene: TRBV18
d_gene: .
CDR3aa: CASSPPNRASTDTQYF
CDR3nt: TGTGCCAGCTCACCACCTAACAGGGCTAGCACAGATACGCAGTATTTT